The 25 T cell receptor beta chains in this list originate from one sample, sequenced in a study of cytomegalovirus exposure and HLA in healthy donors. PCR was performed using 60 Vbeta and 13 Jbeta primers. Profiling relied on immunoSEQ multiplex PCR, and the TCRdb table lists in-frame clones only, not all of them. The data show some 180,000 clones, roughly 87% seen once. Sequenced sample: PBMCs. The receptors here all came from a boy aged 2-9 years in good health and CMV-seronegative.

This chain joins TRBV6-4 and TRBJ2-3; D possibly corresponds to TRBD2 (6 bases). Germline loops: CDR1 MRHNA, CDR2 SNTAGT. There are 14 residues in the CDR3. V was cut by 6 bases and J by 0 bases, with 10 bases left in between. CDR3 coding DNA: TGTGCCAGCAGCGCCGGGACTAGCACAGATACGCAGTATTTT. Its protein is CASSAGTSTDTQYF.

The rearrangement uses TRBV6-5 and TRBJ2-7; 10 bases agree with TRBD1. Per germline, CDR1 MNHEY and CDR2 SVGAGI. The CDR3 runs to 15 residues. Losses at the gene ends were 3 bases for V and 5 bases for J; bases not matched to a gene: 7. The CDR3 loop reads CASSYLGQGIDEQYF. In DNA, the CDR3 is TGTGCCAGCAGTTATTTGGGACAGGGGATAGACGAGCAGTACTTC.

J is TRBJ1-1 and V is TRBV7-9, with D possibly TRBD1 on 5 matching bases. V was clipped by 3 bases and J by 2 bases, with 10 bases between them. The germline V gene encodes CDR1 SEHNR and CDR2 FQNEAQ (reference sequence). The CDR3 runs 14 residues. CDR3 DNA: TGTGCCAGCAGCTTCCTGACAGAAAACACTGAAGCTTTCTTT. Translation gives CASSFLTENTEAFF.

The rearrangement uses TRBV9 and TRBJ1-1; no clear D gene. The CDR3 has 14 residues. Germline V CDR1 and CDR2: SGDLS, YYNGEE. V was cut by 5 bases and J by 0 bases, with 11 bases left in between. This CDR3 reads CASSPAGLNTEAFF. The CDR3 DNA reads as TGTGCCAGCAGTCCGGCAGGATTGAACACTGAAGCTTTCTTT.

This rearrangement joins TRBV6-6 to TRBJ2-3; D gene ambiguous. Germline CDR1 is MNHNY and CDR2 is SVGAGI (reference sequence). This CDR3 is 13 amino acids long. The ends were cut back, 1 base at V and 2 bases at J, with 4 bases in the middle. CDR3 DNA sequence: TGTGCCAGCAGTTACTACTTCACAGATACGCAGTATTTT. Its protein is CASSYYFTDTQYF.

With regard to this clone: The same CDR3 can be traced to other DNA sequences in this sample. J is TRBJ2-7 and V is TRBV19, with TRBD1 matching 10 bases. The CDR3 contains 14 residues. V trimming: 5 bases; J trimming: 3 bases; junction bases outside the gene matches: 4. From germline, CDR1 is LNHDA and CDR2 SQIVND (reference sequence). CDR3 sequence reads: CASSPRTGGYEQYF. In DNA form, the CDR3 reads TGTGCCAGTAGTCCTCGGACAGGGGGCTACGAGCAGTACTTC.

V and J are TRBV2 and TRBJ1-5, with unresolved D. V was pared by 8 bases and J by 3 bases, with 11 bases between. Germline CDR1 and CDR2: SNHLY and FYNNEI. This CDR3 is built from 13 residues. CDR3 DNA sequence: TGTGCCAGCGGCAGAGACTTCAATCAGCCCCAGCATTTT. This translates into CASGRDFNQPQHF.

Remarks on this clone: One end of the junction varies from germline; a read error may be responsible. This rearrangement joins TRBV6-1 to TRBJ2-7, with D perhaps matching TRBD1 (5 bases). The germline gives CDR1 MNHNS, CDR2 SASEGT. The CDR3 spans 14 residues. CDR3 amino acids: CASREGAAHVQQYF. In DNA form, the CDR3 reads TGTGCCAGCAGGGAAGGGGCAGCCCATGTGCAGCAGTACTTC.

This chain joins TRBV28 and TRBJ1-6; D is possibly TRBD1 (6 bases). The CDR3 runs to 14 residues. Trimming stripped 6 bases from V and 10 bases from J, with 16 bases between. Germline-derived CDR1 and CDR2 are MDHEN and SYDVKM. The CDR3, as DNA: TGTGCCAGCAGCCTACAGGGTGGGAGATCACCCCTCCACTTT. Translation gives CASSLQGGRSPLHF. The whole variable domain, remainder taken from reference TRBV28 and TRBJ1-6, is DVKVTQSSRYLVKRTGEKVFLECVQDMDHENMFWYRQDPGLGLRLIYFSYDVKMKEKGDIPEGYSVSREKKERFSLILESASTNQTSMYLCASSLQGGRSPLHFGNGTRLTVT.

The chain carries TRBV28 and TRBJ2-7, with D tentatively TRBD1 (5 bases). Trimming took 6 bases from V and 3 from J, leaving 15 bases between them. The CDR3 length is 14 residues. Germline lookup yields CDR1 MDHEN and CDR2 SYDVKM. The CDR3: CASSRLGPGYEQYF. For the CDR3, the DNA is TGTGCCAGCAGCCGGCTGGGGCCGGGCTACGAGCAGTACTTC.

The chain employs TRBV7-8 and TRBJ2-7; D possibly corresponds to TRBD2 (5 bases). In germline, CDR1 is SGHVS, CDR2 FQNEAQ. The V gene lost 3 bases and the J gene lost 2 bases, with 11 bases spanning the gap. The CDR3 consists of 14 residues. CDR3 DNA sequence: TGTGCCAGCAGCTTGACTACGGCTACCTACGAGCAGTACTTC. This sequence encodes CASSLTTATYEQYF. The full variable domain, its missing parts supplied by reference TRBV7-8 and TRBJ2-7, is GAGVSQSPRYKVAKRGQDVALRCDPISGHVSLFWYQQALGQGPEFLTYFQNEAQLDKSGLPSDRFFAERPEGSVSTLKIQRTQQEDSAVYLCASSLTTATYEQYFGPGTRLTVT.

The V call is TRBV15, the J call TRBJ1-4, with a possible D match to TRBD1 (5 bases). Trimming stripped 0 bases from V and 4 bases from J, with 9 bases between. CDR1 is LNHNV, CDR2 YYDKDF, per germline (reference sequence). The CDR3 is 15 residues long. The DNA for the CDR3 is TGTGCCACCAGCAGAGACAGGGTCGTTAATGAAAAACTGTTTTTT. As protein: CATSRDRVVNEKLFF.

The J gene is TRBJ2-2, the V gene TRBV28; a possible D gene is TRBD1 (6 bases). The CDR3 is 16 residues long. The V and J ends lost 0 bases and 6 bases respectively, with 14 bases between them. Germline V gene sequence: CDR1 MDHEN, CDR2 SYDVKM. The CDR3 here is CASSLWVQGKAGELFF. CDR3 coding DNA: TGTGCCAGCAGTTTATGGGTACAGGGCAAAGCCGGGGAGCTGTTTTTT.

The V call is TRBV5-1, the J call TRBJ2-7; 7 bases fit TRBD2. CDR1 is SGHRS, CDR2 YFSETQ, per germline. CDR3 length equals 14 residues. V was clipped by 2 bases and J by 0 bases; unmatched bases: 2. CDR3: CASSLAGSSYEQYF. Here the CDR3 DNA reads TGCGCCAGCAGCTTAGCGGGGAGCTCCTACGAGCAGTACTTC.

The J gene is TRBJ2-3, the V gene TRBV29-1; 8 nucleotides align to TRBD2. With V trimmed by 3 bases and J by 7 bases, 15 bases remained unmatched. Germline lookup yields CDR1 SQVTM and CDR2 ANQGSEA. This CDR3 spans 16 amino acids. This chain's CDR3 is CSVERLAGATINTQYF. DNA for the CDR3: TGCAGCGTTGAGCGGCTAGCGGGTGCCACCATAAATACGCAGTATTTT.

The genes are TRBV4-1 and TRBJ2-7, with 7 bases aligning to TRBD1. The CDR3 spans 15 residues. Looked up from germline, CDR1 is MGHRA and CDR2 is YSYEKL. V lost 0 bases to trimming and J lost 9 bases; unmatched junction nucleotides: 11. In DNA, the CDR3 is TGCGCCAGCAGCCAAGAGTATAGGGGGCTGTCTGGGCAGTACTTC. It yields the protein CASSQEYRGLSGQYF.

This sequence joins TRBV6-5 and TRBJ1-5, with 8 positions matching TRBD1. Germline V gene lookup returns CDR1 MNHEY and CDR2 SVGAGI. Germline trimming cut 4 bases from V and 7 bases from J; bases unmatched to any gene: 6. The CDR3 has 14 amino acids. The CDR3 here is CASSSRGLRQPQHF. The CDR3 nucleotides are TGTGCCAGCAGTTCCAGGGGGCTGAGGCAGCCCCAGCATTTT.

The chain has TRBV19 and TRBJ1-1, with 7 bases aligning to TRBD1. The CDR3 totals 12 residues. With V trimmed by 5 bases and J by 5 bases, 2 bases remained unmatched. Germline lookup yields CDR1 LNHDA and CDR2 SQIVND (reference sequence). CDR3 DNA sequence: TGTGCCAGTAGTTCCAGGGGGACTGAAGCTTTCTTT. Translating gives CASSSRGTEAFF.

This clone was counted only a few times. J is TRBJ2-1 and V is TRBV5-1, with TRBD2 matching 9 bases. V shed 0 bases, J shed 4 bases, and the junction held 2 bases outside the gene matches. The CDR3 has 15 residues. In germline, CDR1 is SGHRS, CDR2 YFSETQ. CDR3 sequence (DNA): TGCGCCAGCAGCTTGGCCCTAGCGGGGTACAATGAGCAGTTCTTC. As protein: CASSLALAGYNEQFF.

This clone was observed a single time. The chain links TRBV5-4 to TRBJ1-6, with no clear D. Germline V gene sequence: CDR1 SGHNT, CDR2 YYREEE (reference sequence). This CDR3 is 13 amino acids long. Between the trimmed V and J ends, which lost 4 bases and 5 bases, there was a span of 7 bases. DNA for the CDR3: TGTGCCAGCAGCGGAGAGAATAATTCACCCCTCCACTTT. Translating gives CASSGENNSPLHF. Full variable domain (missing parts from reference TRBV5-4 and TRBJ1-6): ETGVTQSPTHLIKTRGQQVTLRCSSQSGHNTVSWYQQALGQGPQFIFQYYREEENGRGNFPPRFSGLQFPNYSSELNVNALELDDSALYLCASSGENNSPLHFGNGTRLTVT.

This clone was seen a handful of times. This chain connects TRBV6-4 to TRBJ2-3; D is possibly TRBD2 (6 bases). V was pared by 2 bases and J by 2 bases, with 11 bases between. Germline assignment: CDR1 MRHNA and CDR2 SNTAGT. The CDR3 is 15 amino acids. The CDR3 here is CASSDGGATTDTQYF. The CDR3 nucleotides are TGTGCCAGCAGTGACGGCGGGGCAACCACAGATACGCAGTATTTT.

This clone was counted once. The gene calls are TRBV6-1 and TRBJ2-2; possibly TRBD1 for D (7 bases). CDR3 length equals 15 residues. V gave up 6 bases and J gave up 5 bases, with 16 bases separating them. Germline loops: CDR1 MNHNS, CDR2 SASEGT. CDR3 residues: CASRGGQIRTGELFF. The DNA of the CDR3 is TGTGCCAGCAGGGGGGGACAGATCAGGACCGGGGAGCTGTTTTTT.

The chain uses TRBV27 and TRBJ2-1, with a tentative D call TRBD2 (7 bases). The length of the CDR3 is 12 residues. V was clipped by 6 bases and J by 9 bases, with 12 bases between them. Germline assignment: CDR1 MNHEY and CDR2 SMNVEV (reference sequence). CDR3 in amino acids: CASSPRGAEQFF. DNA for the CDR3: TGTGCCAGCAGCCCCCGGGGGGCTGAGCAGTTCTTC.

This clone has more than one count but fewer than ten. This rearrangement joins TRBV7-7 to TRBJ2-5; D is perhaps TRBD2 (6 bases). The CDR3 is made up of 14 amino acids. Per the germline V gene, CDR1 is SSHAT and CDR2 is FNYEAQ (reference sequence). Trimming took off 5 bases at V and 5 bases at J, with 15 bases between the two ends. The CDR3 reads CASSTGLTGETQYF. In nucleotides, the CDR3 is TGTGCCAGCAGCACCGGACTAACGGGGGAGACCCAGTACTTC.

V is TRBV7-2 and J is TRBJ1-2; D remains ambiguous. From germline, CDR1 is SGHTA and CDR2 FQGNSA. With 5 bases removed from V and 4 bases from J, the gap between germline ends came to 5 bases. CDR3 length equals 11 residues. CDR3 region: CASSPLYGYTF. For the CDR3, the DNA is TGTGCCAGCAGCCCCCTCTATGGCTACACCTTC.